What follows are 10 T cell receptor beta chains derived from one specimen sequenced in a study of cytomegalovirus exposure and HLA in healthy donors. Vbeta (60) and Jbeta (13) primers were used in the PCR. Only in-frame clones appear in the TCRdb table, and some are missing; sequencing was by immunoSEQ multiplex PCR. The table records under 200,000 clones, roughly 80% of them present only once. Sequenced sample: PBMCs. These receptor sequences come from a woman aged 18-29 years in good health and CMV-seronegative.

This chain links TRBV28 with TRBJ2-7, with TRBD2 matching over 11 bases. V shed 5 bases and J 3 bases; nucleotides not matched to a gene: 6. Germline CDR1 MDHEN, CDR2 SYDVKM. This CDR3 region has 15 residues. The CDR3 DNA reads TGTGCCAGCAGTCTCTGGACTAGCGGGCGCTACGAGCAGTACTTC. Translation gives CASSLWTSGRYEQYF.

The chain has TRBV4-3 and TRBJ2-1; 8 bases align to TRBD1. Looked up from germline, CDR1 is LGHNA and CDR2 is YSLEER. This CDR3 comprises 14 residues. V lost 2 bases to trimming and J lost 5 bases; unmatched junction nucleotides: 2. DNA for the CDR3: TGCGCCAGCAGCCAAACGACAGGGGACAATGAGCAGTTCTTC. This codes for CASSQTTGDNEQFF.

The CDR3, as DNA: TGTGCCAGCAGTTTAGTAGCCGGAACGAGATCTACGCAGTATTTT. Protein sequence: CASSLVAGTRSTQYF. The chain has TRBV27 and TRBJ2-3; no firm D call. V was pared by 2 bases and J by 8 bases, with 17 bases between. Per germline, CDR1 MNHEY and CDR2 SMNVEV (reference sequence). The CDR3 is made up of 15 amino acids.

V is TRBV7-9 and J is TRBJ2-2; 7 bases match TRBD1. CDR1 SEHNR and CDR2 FQNEAQ come from the germline V gene (reference sequence). Unmatched junction bases numbered 7, after V lost 4 bases and J lost 8 bases. This CDR3 contains 14 residues. The CDR3: CASSSGTAPGELFF. The DNA for the CDR3 is TGTGCCAGCAGCTCCGGGACAGCTCCTGGGGAGCTGTTTTTT.

This rearrangement joins TRBV7-8 to TRBJ2-7; TRBD1 aligns across 7 bases. In germline, CDR1 is SGHVS, CDR2 FQNEAQ. The CDR3 runs to 13 residues. Germline trimming cut 6 bases from V and 0 bases from J; bases unmatched to any gene: 2. In nucleotides, the CDR3 is TGTGCCAGCAGGACAGGGAGCTCCTACGAGCAGTACTTC. Translation: CASRTGSSYEQYF.

V usage is TRBV7-9 and J usage is TRBJ2-3, with no clear D. The CDR3 is 14 amino acids. CDR1 and CDR2 (germline): SEHNR, FQNEAQ (reference sequence). Trimming shortened V by 2 bases and J by 0 bases, and 6 bases separated the two germline ends. The CDR3 bases are TGTGCCAGCAGCTTAAGCGTCAGCACAGATACGCAGTATTTT. Translating it yields CASSLSVSTDTQYF. Based on the CDR3 plus reference TRBV7-9 and TRBJ2-3, the full variable domain is DTGVSQNPRHKITKRGQNVTFRCDPISEHNRLYWYRQTLGQGPEFLTYFQNEAQLEKSRLLSDRFSAERPKGSFSTLEIQRTEQGDSAMYLCASSLSVSTDTQYFGPGTRLTVL.

This sequence joins TRBV7-9 and TRBJ2-7; 7 bases are shared with TRBD1. Germline V gene sequence: CDR1 SEHNR, CDR2 FQNEAQ (reference sequence). Trimming at V came to 3 bases and at J to 2 bases, leaving 10 bases not matched to a gene. This CDR3 contains 16 residues. Here the CDR3 reads CASSFFRTGITYEQYF. The CDR3 region has the DNA TGTGCCAGCAGCTTTTTCCGGACAGGTATCACCTACGAGCAGTACTTC.

V usage is TRBV19 and J usage is TRBJ2-2; D call uncertain. The ends were cut back, 3 bases at V and 6 bases at J, with 5 bases in the middle. Per germline, CDR1 LNHDA and CDR2 SQIVND (reference sequence). The CDR3 has 12 residues. The CDR3 DNA is TGTGCCAGTAGTATCTATCCCGGGGAGCTGTTTTTT. Translating it yields CASSIYPGELFF.

The chain employs TRBV5-1 and TRBJ1-2, with 8 bases identical to TRBD1. V trimming: 5 bases; J trimming: 0 bases; junction bases outside the gene matches: 6. The CDR3 covers 15 residues. Germline V gene sequence: CDR1 SGHRS, CDR2 YFSETQ. The CDR3: CASRTTGGSNYGYTF. The CDR3 DNA reads TGCGCCAGCAGAACCACAGGGGGTTCTAACTATGGCTACACCTTC.

V gene TRBV11-3 combines with J gene TRBJ2-3; TRBD2 might be the D (5 bases). This CDR3 is built from 15 residues. Trimming removed 5 bases from V and 4 bases from J, with 16 bases in between. CDR1 is SGHNT and CDR2 is YENEEA in the germline V gene. CDR3 amino acids: CASSQDSFRSDTQYF. CDR3 nucleotides: TGTGCCAGCAGCCAGGACTCTTTTAGATCAGATACGCAGTATTTT.